This T cell receptor beta chain was retrieved from a study of OX40 agonist ivuxolimab in advanced cancers. Study context: Patients were treated with ivuxolimab, an agonistic anti-OX40 (CD134) antibody. Patients assigned to dose escalation were diagnosed with hepatocellular carcinoma, melanoma, renal cell or head and neck cancer. Whole-study results and caveats: At 0.1 to 3.0 mg/kg, clonal expansion of CD4+ and CD8+ blood T cells had occurred by week 6. Average numbers of expanded clones were greater in CD8+ T cells than in CD4+.

The CDR3 length is 12 residues. J was trimmed by 6 bases and V by 5 bases; bases with no gene match: 1. CDR1 is GTSNPN and CDR2 is SVGIG in the germline V gene (reference sequence). As concerns this clone: Its target is not known.

Profiling relied on immunoSEQ multiplex PCR, and the TCRdb table lists in-frame clones only, not all of them. Here the sample spans 35,000 to 40,000 clones, about 74% being singletons. The chain has TRBV30 and TRBJ1-5, with TRBD1 matching over 10 bases. The material sequenced was CD4+ or CD8+ T cells sorted from blood, taken in a trial of the OX40 agonist ivuxolimab. The TCR sequence derives from an adult with an advanced solid tumor such as melanoma, head and neck, liver or kidney cancer. As DNA, the CDR3 is TGTGCCTGGGGACAGGGGGGTCAGCCCCAGCATTTT. Residues: CAWGQGGQPQHF. The entire variable domain, with the rest obtained from reference TRBV30 and TRBJ1-5, is as follows: SQTIHQWPATLVQPVGSPLSLECTVEGTSNPNLYWYRQAAGRGLQLLFYSVGIGQISSEVPQNLSASRPQDRQFILSSKKLLLSDSGFYLCAWGQGGQPQHFGDGTRLSIL.